A single sample gave rise to the 30 T cell receptor beta chains below, sequenced in a study of OX40 agonist ivuxolimab in advanced cancers. The repertoire was sequenced with immunoSEQ multiplex PCR; TCRdb's copy has only in-frame clones and lacks some. The sample has tens of thousands of clones, 75% to 90% seen once. The sample was CD4+ or CD8+ T cells sorted from blood, taken in a trial of the OX40 agonist ivuxolimab. Receptors were obtained from an adult with an advanced solid tumor such as melanoma, head and neck, liver or kidney cancer.

The CDR3 is CASSALNPGANVLTF. DNA for the CDR3: TGTGCCAGCAGCGCCCTAAACCCCGGGGCCAACGTCCTGACTTTC. The J gene is TRBJ2-6, the V gene TRBV9; D call uncertain. The CDR3 totals 15 residues. The V end was cut by 3 bases, the J end by 4 bases, with 11 bases between. Germline V gene sequence: CDR1 SGDLS, CDR2 YYNGEE. The whole variable domain, filled in from reference TRBV9 and TRBJ2-6, reads DSGVTQTPKHLITATGQRVTLRCSPRSGDLSVYWYQQSLDQGLQFLIQYYNGEERAKGNILERFSAQQFPDLHSELNLSSLELGDSALYFCASSALNPGANVLTFGAGSRLTVL.

This clone was seen just once. The chain joins TRBV30 to TRBJ2-7; TRBD2 matches at 7 bases. V shed 0 bases and J 0 bases; nucleotides not matched to a gene: 8. Germline CDR1 is GTSNPN and CDR2 is SVGIG (reference sequence). This CDR3 is built from 16 residues. CDR3: CAWSVLGRGSSYEQYF. The CDR3 DNA reads as TGTGCCTGGAGTGTACTAGGGCGGGGGAGCTCCTACGAGCAGTACTTC.

The table lists this clone with a count of one. The J gene is TRBJ2-3, the V gene TRBV6-5; no clear D gene. CDR1 and CDR2 from the germline V gene are MNHEY and SVGAGI. CDR3 length: 13 amino acids. V was cut by 2 bases and J by 2 bases, with 5 bases left in between. The CDR3 DNA sequence: TGTGCCAGCAGTTACCCTAACACAGATACGCAGTATTTT. Its protein is CASSYPNTDTQYF.

The CDR3 protein is CASSFSQTYNEQFF. The CDR3 DNA is TGTGCCAGCAGCTTCTCTCAGACCTACAATGAGCAGTTCTTC. This chain joins TRBV2 and TRBJ2-1; D not resolved. V was cut by 6 bases and J by 2 bases, with 11 bases left in between. The CDR3 has 14 amino acids. Germline V CDR1 and CDR2: SNHLY, FYNNEI. Full variable domain (outside the CDR3, taken from reference TRBV2 and TRBJ2-1): EPEVTQTPSHQVTQMGQEVILRCVPISNHLYFYWYRQILGQKVEFLVSFYNNEISEKSEIFDDQFSVERPDGSNFTLKIRSTKLEDSAMYFCASSFSQTYNEQFFGPGTRLTVL.

The chain is built from TRBV5-4 and TRBJ1-6; TRBD1 is a possible D gene (5 bases). The germline gives CDR1 SGHNT, CDR2 YYREEE (reference sequence). The V and J ends lost 3 bases and 7 bases respectively, with 11 bases between them. The CDR3 runs to 14 residues. This chain's CDR3 is CASSYSGFNSPLHF. CDR3 nucleotides: TGTGCCAGCAGCTATTCAGGGTTCAATTCACCCCTCCACTTT.

J is TRBJ1-1 and V is TRBV7-8; perhaps TRBD1 as D (6 bases). The CDR3 has 15 residues. Germline CDR1 reads SGHVS; CDR2 reads FQNEAQ. V was trimmed by 5 bases and J by 0 bases, leaving 13 bases between them. As DNA, the CDR3 is TGTGCCAGCAGCCCAGCCCAGGGGCTGAACACTGAAGCTTTCTTT. Amino acids: CASSPAQGLNTEAFF.

This chain joins TRBV18 and TRBJ2-3; maybe TRBD2 (6 bases). V lost 4 bases to trimming and J lost 1 base, with 12 bases between them. The CDR3 extends over 15 amino acids. CDR1 is KGHSH and CDR2 is LQKENI in the germline V gene. The CDR3, as DNA: TGTGCCAGCTCACTATTTGGAGGGGGCACAGATACGCAGTATTTT. The encoded protein is CASSLFGGGTDTQYF.

The CDR3 loop reads CASSEAGFYEKLFF. The CDR3, as DNA: TGTGCCAGCAGTGAAGCAGGGTTTTATGAAAAACTGTTTTTT. This rearrangement joins TRBV25-1 to TRBJ1-4, with D possibly TRBD1 on 5 matching bases. The CDR3 spans 14 residues. Germline V lookup: CDR1 MGHDK, CDR2 SYGVNS. The V gene lost 2 bases and the J gene lost 6 bases, with 10 bases spanning the gap.

A single count supports this clone. J is TRBJ2-2 and V is TRBV19; D might be TRBD1 (6 bases). The V and J ends lost 4 bases and 3 bases respectively, with 21 bases between them. The germline V gene has CDR1 LNHDA and CDR2 SQIVND (reference sequence). The CDR3 is 18 residues long. The DNA for the CDR3 is TGTGCCAGTAGTAAAGAGAGGGAACAGGGAAGGTACACCGGGGAGCTGTTTTTT. Translating gives CASSKEREQGRYTGELFF.

The CDR3 DNA sequence: TGCGCCAGCAGCTCGACTAGCGACCCCTTTGGGTCCTACAATGAGCAGTTCTTC. Amino acid sequence: CASSSTSDPFGSYNEQFF. The rearrangement uses TRBV5-1 and TRBJ2-1; 8 bases map to TRBD2. J lost 1 base, V lost 3 bases, and 12 bases had no gene match. The germline CDR1 and CDR2 sequences are SGHRS and YFSETQ. There are 18 residues in the CDR3.

This clone was observed once. V gene TRBV2 combines with J gene TRBJ1-2, with D unclear. V dropped 2 bases and J dropped 8 bases, with 6 bases sitting between them. This CDR3 has 11 amino acids. Germline V lookup: CDR1 SNHLY, CDR2 FYNNEI. Written as DNA, the CDR3 is TGTGCCAGCAGTGAATATGGCGGCTACACCTTC. It translates to CASSEYGGYTF.

The V call is TRBV2, the J call TRBJ1-2; unclear D gene. The CDR3 has 14 amino acids. Per germline, CDR1 SNHLY and CDR2 FYNNEI. The V end was cut by 3 bases, the J end by 4 bases, with 12 bases between. CDR3 in amino acids: CASSDRLASYGYTF. In nucleotides, the CDR3 is TGTGCCAGCAGTGATAGGTTGGCTTCCTATGGCTACACCTTC.

V gene TRBV4-3 combines with J gene TRBJ1-4; possibly TRBD1 for D (5 bases). Trimming left V 0 bases short and J 10 bases short, with 21 bases between. Per germline, CDR1 LGHNA and CDR2 YSLEER. The CDR3 spans 17 residues. As DNA, the CDR3 is TGCGCCAGCAGCCAAGAAGGAGGGGTAGCTGGTTCAGGAAAACTGTTTTTT. This codes for CASSQEGGVAGSGKLFF.

The chain couples TRBV28 to TRBJ1-5; tentative D call: TRBD1 (5 bases). The germline V gene encodes CDR1 MDHEN and CDR2 SYDVKM. The CDR3 covers 12 residues. V was cut by 8 bases and J by 7 bases, with 12 bases left in between. The CDR3 loop reads CASGAGGQPQHF. The DNA for the CDR3 is TGTGCCAGCGGGGCAGGCGGGCAGCCCCAGCATTTT.

The chain recombines TRBV9 with TRBJ2-3; TRBD2 matches at 9 bases. The CDR3 length is 17 residues. The V gene's germline CDR1 is SGDLS and CDR2 YYNGEE. Trimming at V came to 4 bases and at J to 2 bases, leaving 11 bases not matched to a gene. The CDR3 protein is CASSLRGTSRPTDTQYF. The CDR3 nucleotides are TGTGCCAGCAGCCTGCGGGGGACTAGCCGACCCACAGATACGCAGTATTTT.

The table lists this clone with a few counts. This chain uses TRBV4-3 with TRBJ1-6, with 7 nucleotides matching TRBD1. Germline V CDR1 and CDR2: LGHNA, YSLEER. The CDR3 is 16 amino acids. V shed 3 bases and J 4 bases; nucleotides not matched to a gene: 6. CDR3 bases: TGCGCCAGCAGCCAGGCCGGGACAGCTTATAATTCACCCCTCCACTTT. The encoded protein is CASSQAGTAYNSPLHF.

The chain carries TRBV6-5 and TRBJ2-2, with TRBD2 identical over 8 bases. Germline V gene sequence: CDR1 MNHEY, CDR2 SVGAGI. The CDR3 has 14 amino acids. Losses at the gene ends were 8 bases for V and 4 bases for J; bases not matched to a gene: 6. The CDR3 region has the DNA TGTGCCAGCTCGCGGGGGGCAAGCACCGGGGAGCTGTTTTTT. This gives the protein CASSRGASTGELFF.

The V gene is TRBV27, the J gene TRBJ2-1; possibly TRBD2 for D (7 bases). This CDR3 spans 13 amino acids. Germline V gene sequence: CDR1 MNHEY, CDR2 SMNVEV (reference sequence). V was shortened by 7 bases and J by 2 bases, with 9 bases between the two germline ends. CDR3 loop: CASKGGAYNEQFF. CDR3 in DNA: TGTGCCAGCAAGGGGGGGGCCTACAATGAGCAGTTCTTC.

The V call is TRBV7-3, the J call TRBJ1-6; no reliable D call. The CDR3 has 16 amino acids. Germline CDR1 SGHTA, CDR2 FQGTGA. Trimming left V 0 bases short and J 9 bases short, with 15 bases between. This CDR3 reads CASSLTLQVEFSPLHF. CDR3 nucleotide sequence: TGTGCCAGCAGCTTAACGCTTCAGGTGGAGTTTTCACCCCTCCACTTT.

This sequence joins TRBV5-1 and TRBJ2-2; 7 bases align to TRBD1. Per germline, CDR1 SGHRS and CDR2 YFSETQ. The CDR3 extends over 16 amino acids. Unmatched junction bases numbered 11, after V lost 5 bases and J lost 4 bases. This CDR3 is CASRTGDRAATGELFF. The CDR3 nucleotides are TGCGCCAGCAGGACCGGTGACAGGGCGGCCACCGGGGAGCTGTTTTTT.

This chain joins TRBV19 and TRBJ1-2; D call uncertain. Trimming pared 0 bases from V and 8 bases from J, leaving 7 bases between. This CDR3 is 12 amino acids long. Germline values: CDR1 LNHDA, CDR2 SQIVND (reference sequence). CDR3: CASSIEGFGYTF. The DNA of the CDR3 is TGTGCCAGTAGTATAGAAGGTTTCGGCTACACCTTC.

The chain has TRBV2 and TRBJ2-1; 9 nucleotides align to TRBD2. Per the germline V gene, CDR1 is SNHLY and CDR2 is FYNNEI. V lost 6 bases to trimming and J lost 7 bases; unmatched junction nucleotides: 10. This CDR3 region has 15 residues. The DNA for the CDR3 is TGTGCCAGCAGGGCCTCTAGCGGGATCAGAAATGAGCAGTTCTTC. Translated: CASRASSGIRNEQFF. Drawing the rest from reference TRBV2 and TRBJ2-1, the complete variable domain is EPEVTQTPSHQVTQMGQEVILRCVPISNHLYFYWYRQILGQKVEFLVSFYNNEISEKSEIFDDQFSVERPDGSNFTLKIRSTKLEDSAMYFCASRASSGIRNEQFFGPGTRLTVL.

CDR3 sequence reads: CASSLEGLARETQYF. The CDR3 DNA sequence: TGCGCCAGCAGCTTGGAGGGACTAGCGAGGGAGACCCAGTACTTC. The rearrangement links TRBV5-1 to TRBJ2-5; TRBD2 matches 10 bases. The ends lost 0 bases at V and 5 bases at J; junction bases unmatched: 4. Germline V CDR1 and CDR2: SGHRS, YFSETQ. The CDR3 is 15 residues long.

The chain carries TRBV9 and TRBJ2-3; no reliable D call. CDR1 SGDLS and CDR2 YYNGEE come from the germline V gene. This CDR3 comprises 12 residues. The ends were cut back, 0 bases at V and 4 bases at J, with 3 bases in the middle. The CDR3 spells CASSVVADTQYF. The CDR3 region has the DNA TGTGCCAGCAGCGTAGTTGCAGATACGCAGTATTTT.

The chain has TRBV18 and TRBJ2-7; 9 bases line up with TRBD2. With V trimmed by 3 bases and J by 5 bases, 5 bases remained unmatched. Germline CDR1 is KGHSH and CDR2 is LQKENI. This CDR3 comprises 14 residues. For the CDR3, the DNA is TGTGCCAGCTCACCGATAGCGGGAGTCAACGAGCAGTACTTC. Translation gives CASSPIAGVNEQYF.

The chain links TRBV7-3 to TRBJ2-2, with D perhaps being TRBD1 or TRBD2 (5 bases each). V lost 7 bases and J lost 5, with 14 bases in between. This CDR3 contains 14 residues. Germline CDR1 is SGHTA and CDR2 is FQGTGA. The CDR3 DNA reads TGTGCCAGCAACTCAGGGTCGGGGACCGGGGAGCTGTTTTTT. Translation: CASNSGSGTGELFF.

The genes are TRBV5-1 and TRBJ2-3; 7 nucleotides align to TRBD1. Trimming at V came to 0 bases and at J to 2 bases, leaving 6 bases not matched to a gene. Germline loops: CDR1 SGHRS, CDR2 YFSETQ. The CDR3 loop spans 16 amino acids. CDR3 protein: CASSLADRDATDTQYF. CDR3 nucleotide sequence: TGCGCCAGCAGCTTGGCCGACAGGGATGCCACAGATACGCAGTATTTT.

The chain recombines TRBV7-2 with TRBJ2-3; 7 bases match TRBD1. The CDR3 has 14 amino acids. Germline CDR1 and CDR2: SGHTA and FQGNSA. The V segment lost 5 bases and the J segment 4 bases; nucleotides outside the gene matches: 6. The CDR3 DNA is TGTGCCAGCAGCCGGAGACAGGGTGCAGATACGCAGTATTTT. This codes for CASSRRQGADTQYF.

The chain couples TRBV27 to TRBJ1-4, with TRBD1 identical over 7 bases. The CDR3 has 15 amino acids. The ends lost 4 bases at V and 8 bases at J; junction bases unmatched: 10. Germline CDR1 and CDR2: MNHEY and SMNVEV (reference sequence). CDR3 region: CASSSLRDSREKLFF. The DNA of the CDR3 is TGTGCCAGCAGTTCCCTCCGGGACAGTAGAGAAAAACTGTTTTTT.

The gene calls are TRBV5-6 and TRBJ1-6, with no clear D. Germline CDR1 and CDR2: SGHDT and YYEEEE. The CDR3 has 13 amino acids. V dropped 0 bases and J dropped 7 bases, with 5 bases sitting between them. Here the CDR3 reads CASSLAGNSPLHF. The CDR3 DNA follows: TGTGCCAGCAGCTTGGCCGGGAATTCACCCCTCCACTTT.